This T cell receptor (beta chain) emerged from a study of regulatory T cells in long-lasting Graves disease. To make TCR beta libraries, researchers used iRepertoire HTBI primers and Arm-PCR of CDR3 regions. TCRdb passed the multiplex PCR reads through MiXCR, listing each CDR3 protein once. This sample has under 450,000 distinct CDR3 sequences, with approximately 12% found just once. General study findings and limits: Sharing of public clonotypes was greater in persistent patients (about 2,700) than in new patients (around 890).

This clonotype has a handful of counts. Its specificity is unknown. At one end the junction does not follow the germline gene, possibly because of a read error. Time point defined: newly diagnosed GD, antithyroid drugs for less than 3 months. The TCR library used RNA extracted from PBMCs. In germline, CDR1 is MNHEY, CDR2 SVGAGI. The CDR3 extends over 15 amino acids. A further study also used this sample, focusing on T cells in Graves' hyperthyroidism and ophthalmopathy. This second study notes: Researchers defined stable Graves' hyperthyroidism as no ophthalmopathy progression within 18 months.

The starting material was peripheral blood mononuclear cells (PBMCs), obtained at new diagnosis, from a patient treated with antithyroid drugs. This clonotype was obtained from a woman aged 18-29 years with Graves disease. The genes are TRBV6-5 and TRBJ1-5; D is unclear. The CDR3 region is CASTYGPVSNQPQHF. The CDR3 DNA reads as TGTGCCAGCACTTACGGGCCTGTTAGCAATCAGCCCCAGCATTTT.